This T cell receptor beta chain was documented in a study of shared clonotypes between healthy human individuals (TCRdb year 2020). Background for the entire study: The cohort comprised a couple of women and a few men aged 18 to 49 years. For each donor, three plates each were used for CD4 naive and CD4 memory, two plates were used for CD8 naive, and one plate was used for CD8 memory. Each donor's leukapheresis produced roughly between roughly 0.85 and 9 billion PBMCs. To estimate repertoire size and how much clonotype sharing occurs between individuals, the study deeply sequenced the blood TCR repertoires of 5 or 6 healthy adults. Different laboratories and diverse techniques were used to prepare libraries and sequence TCR repertoires, to increase sequencing depth and limit assay-specific biases. The paper's findings and limits, for the study overall: Based on pairwise subsampling, the degree of clonotype sharing among donors was expected to be affected by sequencing depth. About 5% of naive CD4, 3.5% of naive CD8, approximately 2.2% of memory CD4, and roughly 0.4% of memory CD8 clonotypes were shared across a few donors. The genetic and exposure-history diversity represented was limited by the small number of donors. Higher generation probabilities were observed for clonotypes shared by all four sorted-subset donors than for non-shared clonotypes. Naive subsets generally had larger estimated clonotype richness than memory subsets. Only blood was sampled, and tissue TCR repertoires likely differ from those in blood. Even with the large sequencing depth, rarefaction of the sorted-subset datasets indicated that sequencing was incomplete.

Using the deep immunoSEQ assay, TCR CDR3 regions were amplified from genomic DNA by multiplex PCR. Extracted genomic DNA from each cell subset was distributed evenly across all wells of several immunoSEQ 96-well plates, and each plate was treated as a replicate. For sorted subsets, 200 ng of genomic DNA, equivalent to roughly 33,000 T cell genomes, went into each replicate PCR. The purified libraries were quantified using a Qubit 3.0 fluorometer, sized with a Bioanalyzer 2100, and then quantified again using the KAPA Library Quantification kit. Each immunoSEQ 96-well plate was sequenced on its own single-read 150-cycle Illumina NextSeq 550 flow cell. On the study's bioinformatics: The immunoSEQ output contained only junctional sequences without quality scores, so filtering could not match that applied to full-length reads. Sequences were annotated with PyIR, a Python wrapper for IgBLAST v1.9, and V/J genes and CDR3 were assigned using IMGT germline references. Reads were removed for weak V/J assignments (E-value above 1e-6), missing CDR3, stop codons, out-of-frame junctions, or ambiguous translated residues. A V3J clonotype was defined by an identical inferred V gene, J gene, and CDR3 amino acid sequence. To compute the percentage overlap between repertoires, the number of shared unique clonotypes was divided by the size of the smaller repertoire. Three approaches were used to assess repertoire richness: RTK rarefaction, the Chao1 estimator, and Recon v2.1 estimates of unobserved clonotypes. For all TCRbeta clonotypes obtained by the gDNA method from a few donors, generation probabilities were computed with OLGA. Drawn from immuneACCESS, this table holds only the in-frame rearrangements with V and J called that TCRdb kept. Clones are partly lost; checked studies trace under half to an unresolved V gene and leave the rest unexplained. The DNA gave D and trimming, while V, J and clone size come from that table. Across this sample there are roughly 700,000 clones, with 90% seen only once. The ten top clones hold less than 40% of the sample.

The donors were healthy, HIV-negative adults who had no recently reported acute infections or vaccinations. Every donor was a Caucasian adult living in Nashville, Tennessee, USA. CD8 memory samples combined magnetically selected CD45RO+ cells with CCR7-negative CD45RA+ effector memory (TemRA) cells. After blood collection by leukapheresis, PBMCs were isolated using Ficoll-Histopaque density gradient centrifugation and then cryopreserved in the vapor phase of liquid nitrogen. Analytical flow cytometry was used to check the purity and quantity of every magnetically sorted T cell population. From each sorted fraction, genomic DNA was isolated and quantified by UV absorbance on a Nanodrop 2000c. Trimming costs V 5 bases and J 3 bases, and their ends lie 25 bases apart. CDR1 MNHEY and CDR2 SMNVEV are derived from the germline V gene (reference sequence). Including the terminal cysteine and phenylalanine, the CDR3 comprises 18 residues. The entry retains the CDR3 DNA only, 54 bases that are in frame from base 1.

Note on this clone: Its antigen is unknown. No qualities accompany the bases; no much larger clone lies one base away.

The TCR was taken from a man aged 18 to 29 in good health. Some clones in this sample may be carry-over from other donors' samples. The sequenced material came from memory CD8+ T cells from PBMCs. Per the publication, the cell subset or site label means: CD45RO+ cells pooled with CCR7-negative TemRA cells. The chain employs TRBV27 and TRBJ1-2; a tentative D match to TRBD1 spans 5 bases. The CDR3 has the sequence CASSPRLRHLIGDYGYTF. The base sequence is TGTGCCAGCAGTCCGAGGCTTAGACACCTCATAGGGGACTATGGCTACACCTTC.